This paragraph covers one TCR beta chain sequence. This clone was counted once. Its antigen is still unknown. There are no base qualities to consult, and no much larger clone falls within one base. The cohort consisted of hundreds of healthy bone marrow donors. Cohort members were all nominally healthy when sampled, although unrecorded immune exposures were likely present. The donor tested CMV seropositive and was one of the 289 seropositive cohort members. A peripheral blood sample was collected from each donor, and TCR beta sequencing was performed on peripheral blood mononuclear cells. Genomic DNA was extracted from the blood cell samples with the Qiagen DNeasy Blood Extraction Kit. This record comes from a study of cytomegalovirus exposure and HLA in healthy donors (TCRdb year 2017). Some background on the complete study: According to an earlier analysis of several hundred of the donors, 150 million to 200 million T cells yielded 117 million unique TCR beta sequences and 276 Gb of sequence data. Approximately 310 gigabases of sequencing data and tens of millions of unique TCR sequences were included in an early release covering about 700 HLA-typed donors. Among the roughly 400 genotyped donors, under 90% belonged to the genetic ancestry cluster associated with self-reported Caucasian donors. The study aimed to test whether signatures of past pathogen exposure could be identified by cataloging public T cell receptors. The study used immunosequencing to profile the T cell repertoires of hundreds of subjects and linked those repertoires to cytomegalovirus serostatus. A separate validation cohort of more than 100 different subjects was used in addition to the 666-subject first cohort. To predict cytomegalovirus infection status, the study brought together high-throughput TCR immunosequencing, statistical association of individual TCRs with disease status, and machine learning. To study patterns of TCR occurrence, a later analysis re-analyzed previously published TCR beta repertoires from 666 donors and added high-resolution HLA genotyping. The later analysis used no new phenotypic data to find candidate immune exposures, relying instead on TCR beta sequences and their occurrence across donors. In an earlier analysis of over 550 of the donors, high-throughput TCR beta sequencing was used to judge whether each TCR beta V gene segment behaved as functional or pseudogenic. Alongside the repertoire data, information on donor age, sex, ethnicity and CMV serostatus was compiled. A later genetic analysis used genome-wide SNP genotypes for about 60% of the roughly 700 donors, treating that subset as a discovery cohort. All discovery cohort repertoires had been generated on a single sequencing platform. Class I and class II HLA loci were covered by the typing at four-digit resolution. The number of donors typed differed by locus, with roughly 620-640 for A, B, C, DRB1 and DQB1, 522 for DQA1, over 600 for DPA1, and over 400 for DPB1. A handful of DR-DQ haplotypes were handled as single units for association and clustering because linkage in the cohort was strong. Across around 400 genotyped donors of the cohort, an average of about 240,000 unique TCR beta nucleotide sequences per donor were sequenced, and 15% to 20% of those sequences were non-productive.

Paper-wide results and their limitations: The presence/absence analyses assumed that sequencing depth was roughly uniform across donors, and that assumption may not be true. For the cohort, immune exposure information was limited to CMV serostatus. Across donors, most TCR sequences were observed very rarely, whereas some public TCRs were present in many individuals. A later genetic analysis reported fewer N-insertions in productive TCRs among donors in an Asian-associated ancestry cluster than the approximately 670-donor mean. A later analysis reported that several top co-occurrence clusters appeared linked to parvovirus B19, influenza, CMV and Epstein-Barr virus. Because the 87-base-pair reads could not distinguish some IMGT-functional V segments, including TRBV6-2 and TRBV6-3, those segments were excluded. The sequencing pipeline was judged likely to have produced a cluster of highly shared sequence variants as a technical artifact. According to a later analysis, most CMV-associated TCR beta chains appeared to be HLA-restricted, and the HLA associations seemed to be driven largely by CMV exposure. This cohort had only TCR beta chains sequenced, and the lack of alpha or paired-chain data limited which features could be detected. A later analysis associated 16,951 TCR beta sequences with specific HLA alleles at a false discovery rate of 0.05. The earlier analysis of 587 of the donors excluded seventeen rarely observed V segments, including chromosome 9 orphons, because counts were too low. Linkage disequilibrium might explain the correlated functional status among segregating V segments, but an unknown experimental factor could not be excluded. The study gave a list of some 150 TCR beta chains associated with cytomegalovirus. A further reported finding was that TCR beta sequences accurately predicted the HLA-A and HLA-B alleles for most subjects in the first cohort. When HLA alleles, especially DR and DQ, strongly co-occurred, attributing TCR associations to individual alleles was difficult. V-gene and J-gene trimming of TCR beta chains was associated with a missense DCLRE1C variant in a later genetic analysis, and the association was replicated in an independent cohort. In a later analysis, HLA-associated TCR beta chains showed more clonal expansion and lower generation probabilities than non-associated chains that were equally common. The classifier was reported to diagnose cytomegalovirus status with high specificity and sensitivity in both the original cohort and the validation cohort. A few of the identified cytomegalovirus-associated TCR beta chains were confirmed in vitro to be specific for cytomegalovirus antigens. The authors suggested that the approach could potentially be extended to other disease states and immunological phenotypes. Because HLA typing was unavailable for some donors at each locus, only the typed subset was used in association tests. In a later analysis, the rate of TCR association differed among HLA loci, with DRB1 alleles having the most associated TCRs and HLA-C alleles having the fewest. An earlier analysis of approximately 570 of the donors showed that most TCR beta V segments appeared in productive rearrangements either about 87% or about 30% of the time, which broadly matched IMGT annotations.

Receptor amplification or capture employed the immunoSEQ multiplex PCR assay. The multiplex PCR relied on a mix of 60 forward primers for TCR Vbeta segments and 13 reverse primers for TCR Jbeta segments. The CDR3 region of rearranged TCR beta genes was amplified from genomic DNA by a multiplex PCR assay. On the Illumina HiSeq System, the amplified TCR beta libraries were sequenced as 87-base-pair reads. The original methods were these. Across the 500 to 850 repertoires, a later analysis counted 80 million or so unique TCR beta chains, 9.5 million to 12 million of which were shared by at least two donors. Raw reads were error-corrected and collapsed into unique sequences by a nearest-neighbor algorithm in which closely related sequences were merged to remove PCR and sequencing errors. CDR3 sequences were aligned to IMGT reference sequences to assign V, D and J gene segments. For a sequence to be retained, a match of at least six nucleotides to both a V gene segment and a J gene segment was required. Rearrangements were called productive when the CDR3 lacked stop codons and stayed in frame with V and J; all others were non-productive. Following IMGT convention, CDR3 was defined as the stretch from the second conserved V-encoded cysteine to the conserved J-encoded phenylalanine. The earlier analysis of 587 of the donors excluded sequences that lacked an unambiguous match to a single V gene segment. In an earlier analysis of approximately 590 of the donors, a V segment was called functional when productive rearrangements were above 56.7%, and segregating when the standard deviation between donors exceeded 5%. A statistical classification framework was built to diagnose cytomegalovirus status from the catalog of TCR beta chain sequences. A later analysis assigned V and J genes by comparing TCR nucleotide sequences with IMGT/GENE-DB human TR gene sequences. Using the TCRdist pipeline, a later analysis assigned CDR3 sequences along with most-parsimonious VDJ recombination scenarios. In a later analysis, each TCR beta chain was defined by its CDR3 amino acid sequence together with its V-gene family, and reads lacking a unique V-gene family were excluded. As a way to deal with suspected cross-contamination and a sequencing artifact, a later analysis dropped 640 or so nucleotide sequences that were highly shared and had low generation probability. In a later analysis, a clonal expansion index was calculated for each public chain from normalized within-repertoire ranks of inferred template counts. In a later analysis, generation probabilities were computed using a VDJ recombination model fitted to out-of-frame rearrangements, and the results were checked against IGoR. A later analysis scored TCR-TCR, TCR-HLA and TCR-CMV co-occurrence with hypergeometric tests, applying a repertoire-size bias correction to TCR pairs. False discovery rates were estimated in a later analysis by permuting HLA or CMV assignments 20 times. In a later analysis, co-occurring TCRs were grouped using DBSCAN, with TCRdist sequence similarity added in when clustering inside HLA-allele-positive subsets. Repertoires with fewer than 30,000 or more than 120,000 public chains were left out of co-occurrence clustering, as were roughly five repertoires with anomalous nucleotide sharing. Here the immuneACCESS table is served through TCRdb, limited to in-frame sequences with V and J called. Missing clones are a known gap in these copies; in checked studies unresolved V genes cover under half, and the rest lacks a known reason. The D gene and trimming were derived from the DNA, and the V and J assignments and clone size from that table. A total of 75,000 to 100,000 clones appear in this sample, 60% to 75% of them only once. The ten most abundant clones make up more than 2.5% of the sample.

From cysteine to phenylalanine, the CDR3 is 17 amino acids long. CDR3 DNA is the only sequence kept; it has 51 bases, read in frame from the first base. The germline V gene specifies SGHVS as CDR1 and FQNEAQ as CDR2. The junction shows trimming of 5 bases on V and 4 bases on J, plus 23 bases between the germline ends. The material sequenced was PBMCs. This receptor chain uses TRBV7-8 and TRBJ1-2, with no D gene named confidently. The receptor was derived from a female donor in good health and CMV-seropositive. The CDR3 protein sequence reads: CASSPNFRDTPFYGYTF. The DNA reads TGTGCCAGCAGCCCCAACTTCCGGGATACGCCGTTCTATGGCTACACCTTC.